The rows below give T cell receptor beta chains drawn from one sample of a study of blood T cells in healthy people across ages. TCRdb itself ran the 5' RACE reads through MiXCR, one entry per CDR3 protein. The sample consists of 800,000 to 950,000 distinct CDR3 sequences, 25% to 30% of them appearing once. This sample also appeared in a second study, on T cells of mothers and their children.

The sequencing input was blood. These TCRs come from a woman aged 40 to 50 in good health. The CDR3 runs from the conserved cysteine through the conserved F or W. The D gene is left open where the match is weak. Rows give clone size only sometimes, using once, few, many, or a class for an expanded clone.

size	V	D	length	J	DNA	CDR3
NA	TRBV5-5	TRBD1	16	TRBJ1-2	TGTGCCAGCAGCTTGGGGTGGTACAGGGGCTCGAGGGGCTGCACCTTC	CASSLGWYRGSRGCTF
NA	TRBV4-1	NA	17	TRBJ1-2	TGCGCCAGCAGCCAAGAGGTGCAGGGGAGGTTCAGCTATGGCTACACCTTC	CASSQEVQGRFSYGYTF
many	TRBV9	TRBD2	15	TRBJ2-3	TGTGCCAGCAGTGTCGGCGGGGGTAGTACAGATACGCAGTATTTT	CASSVGGGSTDTQYF
NA	TRBV7-3	NA	12	TRBJ2-4	TGTGCCAGCAGTCCTGGGGGAAGCATTCAGTACTTC	CASSPGGSIQYF
few	TRBV25-1	NA	14	TRBJ2-1	TGTGCCAGCAGTGGAGGGGCGACCTACAATGAGCAGTTCTTC	CASSGGATYNEQFF
NA	TRBV20-1	NA	13	TRBJ1-2	TGCAGTGCAGAGCAAACTCGGGACGGTCGCTACACCTTC	CSAEQTRDGRYTF
NA	TRBV5-1	NA	15	TRBJ1-5	TGCGCCAGCAGATCGGGGCTCACGGGCAATCAGCCCCAGCATTTT	CASRSGLTGNQPQHF
few	TRBV20-1	TRBD1	15	TRBJ1-2	TGCAGTGCTAGAGATTGGACAGGTAAAGGAGTGGACTACACCTTC	CSARDWTGKGVDYTF
few	TRBV12-3/TRBV12-4	NA	16	TRBJ1-3	TGTGCCAGCAGCCGACAGGCCTCGGCTCCAAGAAACACCATATATTTT	CASSRQASAPRNTIYF
few	TRBV27	TRBD2	15	TRBJ2-7	TGTGCCAGCAGTTTATCGACTAGCGGGGACGACGAGCAGTACTTC	CASSLSTSGDDEQYF
few	TRBV20-1	TRBD1	15	TRBJ2-5	TGCAGTGCTAGAATTGGGACAGGGTATCAAGAGACCCAGTACTTC	CSARIGTGYQETQYF
few	TRBV20-1	TRBD2	14	TRBJ2-1	TGCAGTGCTCACCGACTAGCGGGGGTGGATGAGCAGTTCTTC	CSAHRLAGVDEQFF
NA	TRBV3-1	NA	13	TRBJ2-1	TGTGCCAGTAGCCCGAACGGGGCAGGTGAGCAGTTCTTC	CASSPNGAGEQFF
many	TRBV5-1	TRBD1	18	TRBJ2-7	TGCGCCAGCAGCGCTCGAGGGTCAACAGGGGCGAACTCCTACGAGCAGTACTTC	CASSARGSTGANSYEQYF
few	TRBV12-3/TRBV12-4	TRBD1	14	TRBJ1-4	TGTGCCAGCAGTCCAAGGGACAGTGGTGAAAAACTGTTTTTT	CASSPRDSGEKLFF
many	TRBV4-3	TRBD1	15	TRBJ2-1	TGCGCCAGCAGCCAGACAGGGGGCTCCTACAATGAGCAGTTCTTC	CASSQTGGSYNEQFF
NA	TRBV18	TRBD2	17	TRBJ2-3	TGTGCCAGCTCCCCGGGACTAGCGGCTACCAACACAGATACGCAGTATTTT	CASSPGLAATNTDTQYF
many	TRBV12-3/TRBV12-4	TRBD2	13	TRBJ2-7	TGTGCCAGCAGTAGCGGGGGGGCTTCCGAGCAGTACTTC	CASSSGGASEQYF